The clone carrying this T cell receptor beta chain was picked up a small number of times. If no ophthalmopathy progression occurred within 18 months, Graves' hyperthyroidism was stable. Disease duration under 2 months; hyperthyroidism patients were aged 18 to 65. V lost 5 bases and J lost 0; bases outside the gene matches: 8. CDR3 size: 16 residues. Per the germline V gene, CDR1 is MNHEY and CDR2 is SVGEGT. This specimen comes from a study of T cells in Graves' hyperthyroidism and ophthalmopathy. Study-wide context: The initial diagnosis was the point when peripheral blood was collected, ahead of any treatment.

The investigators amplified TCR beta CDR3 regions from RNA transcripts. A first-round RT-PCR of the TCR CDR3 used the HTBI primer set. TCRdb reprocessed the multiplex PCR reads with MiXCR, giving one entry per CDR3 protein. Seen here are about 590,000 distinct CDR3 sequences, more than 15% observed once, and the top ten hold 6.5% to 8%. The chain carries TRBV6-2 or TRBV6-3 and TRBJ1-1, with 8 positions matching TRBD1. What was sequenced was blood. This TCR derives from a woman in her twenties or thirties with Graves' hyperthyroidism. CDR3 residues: CASSQKTGALNTEAFF. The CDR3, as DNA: TGTGCCAGCAGTCAAAAGACAGGGGCGCTGAACACTGAAGCTTTCTTT.